This T cell receptor (beta chain) was identified during a study of PD-1 blockade in classical Hodgkin lymphoma (dated by TCRdb to 2020 to 2021). With regard to the full study: Nivolumab dosing was 3 mg/kg intravenously every 2 weeks, continuing until either disease progression or unacceptable toxicity. The study used CyTOF and TCR beta sequencing to define a peripheral blood immune signature of response to PD-1 blockade in classical Hodgkin lymphoma. Beyond this particular receptor, the publication reports: Baseline TCR diversity was reported as lower in newly diagnosed patients than in healthy donors, and lower still in relapsed/refractory patients. The study covered only a single clinical trial cohort, and the causes of the repertoire differences, possibly disease activity or prior therapy, were still not defined. Lower diversity was observed in patients in whom nivolumab was started less than 1 year after ASCT, and these patients were excluded from later analyses so that confounding by immune reconstitution would be avoided. CD4+ but not CD8+ TCR diversity rose significantly by C4D1 (p=0.0027 vs p=0.16), most apparent in complete responders (p=0.02). Among trial patients, those achieving complete response had baseline diversity similar to that of newly diagnosed patients, while diversity was significantly lower in partial responders and progressors.

What the time point label conveys for this sample: cycle 4 day 1 (C4D1), after 6 weeks of nivolumab. All trial patients had relapsed after autologous stem cell transplantation, with cohorts A, B and C differing in prior brentuximab vedotin exposure. The trial cohort comprised some 60 patients with relapsed/refractory classical Hodgkin lymphoma whose best overall responses were complete response, partial response or progressive disease. In the multi-cohort phase II CheckMate 205 trial, trial patients received single-agent nivolumab. An independent review committee assessed best overall response by applying the 2007 International Working Group response criteria. PBMCs from the trial were collected at three points: immediately before nivolumab initiation (C1D1), and during therapy at cycle 2 day 1 and cycle 4 day 1. Peripheral blood was collected in 8 mL Vacutainer Cell Preparation Tubes, from which PBMCs were isolated by centrifugation and then cryopreserved.

The Qiagen DNeasy kit was used to extract genomic DNA from unsorted PBMCs and from the negatively selected CD4+ and CD8+ fractions. Using primers that anneal to V and J segments, immunoSEQ multiplex PCR amplified the TCR beta CDR3 regions. A synthetic immune receptor repertoire was used to minimize amplification bias, and remaining bias was computationally removed after sequencing. As for how the authors treated the data: Repertoire diversity was quantified as the Shannon entropy index using custom Python scripts. Unsorted, CD4+ and CD8+ repertoires were examined separately, except in combined analyses, for which CD4+ and CD8+ sequences were merged in silico. Clonal expansion was defined as a frequency increase of at least 2-fold after treatment compared with C1D1, and clones undetected at baseline were assigned a pseudocount of 0.5. Singleton clones were defined as clones with 0 or 1 copy at C1D1, and non-singleton clones were defined as clones with 2 or more copies. Clones expanded in unsorted samples were assigned a CD4+, CD8+ or unknown annotation through matching of protein sequences in sorted samples from the same patient. Wilcoxon tests on paired samples were used to test changes in diversity from C1D1 to C4D1. In its TCRdb copy, this immuneACCESS table keeps in-frame sequences only and misses some clones. Where compared with another copy, unresolved V genes explain less than half of these, and the others have no known cause. Clonal size and the V and J genes are those of that table, whereas D and trimming came from the DNA. Counted in this sample were under 35,000 clones; about 70% of them appeared once. Together, the top ten hold around 3.7% of the sample.

CDR1 LGHNA and CDR2 YNFKEQ are derived from the germline V gene. V gives up 2 bases and J gives up 4 bases, and the segment between their germline ends measures 9 bases. The CDR3, from cysteine to phenylalanine, totals 14 residues. Just CDR3 DNA is preserved here, 42 bases in frame from base 1. To note about this clone: Its binding antigen is unknown. Within one base of it there is no much larger clone, and no base qualities were kept.

The sequencing used peripheral blood mononuclear cells (PBMCs), collected before the fourth cycle of nivolumab. This sequence originates from a human donor with classical Hodgkin lymphoma. The chain employs TRBV4-2 and TRBJ1-5, and possibly TRBD1, on 6 matching bases. The DNA is TGTGCCAGCAGCCAATCAAGGGGGAATCAGCCCCAGCATTTT. Its product reads: CASSQSRGNQPQHF.